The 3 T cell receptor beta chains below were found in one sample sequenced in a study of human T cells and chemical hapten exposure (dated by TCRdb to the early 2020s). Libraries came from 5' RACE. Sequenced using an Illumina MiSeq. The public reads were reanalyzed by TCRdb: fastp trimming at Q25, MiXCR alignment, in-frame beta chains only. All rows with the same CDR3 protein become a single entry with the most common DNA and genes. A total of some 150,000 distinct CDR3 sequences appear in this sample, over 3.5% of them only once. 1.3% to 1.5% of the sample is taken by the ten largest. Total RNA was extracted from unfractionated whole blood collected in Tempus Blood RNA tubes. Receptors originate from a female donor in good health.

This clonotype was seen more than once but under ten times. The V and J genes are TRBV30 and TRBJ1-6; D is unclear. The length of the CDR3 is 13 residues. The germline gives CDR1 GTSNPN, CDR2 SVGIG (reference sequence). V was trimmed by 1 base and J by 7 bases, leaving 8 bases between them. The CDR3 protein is CAWSGLPNSPLHF. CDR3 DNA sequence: TGTGCCTGGAGTGGCCTCCCCAATTCACCCCTCCACTTT.

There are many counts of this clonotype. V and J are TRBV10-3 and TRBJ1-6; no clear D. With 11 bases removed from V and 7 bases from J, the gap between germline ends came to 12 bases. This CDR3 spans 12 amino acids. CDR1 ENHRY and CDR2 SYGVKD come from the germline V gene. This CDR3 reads CAVSWTNSPLHF. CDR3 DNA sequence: TGTGCCGTCTCCTGGACCAATTCACCCCTCCACTTT.

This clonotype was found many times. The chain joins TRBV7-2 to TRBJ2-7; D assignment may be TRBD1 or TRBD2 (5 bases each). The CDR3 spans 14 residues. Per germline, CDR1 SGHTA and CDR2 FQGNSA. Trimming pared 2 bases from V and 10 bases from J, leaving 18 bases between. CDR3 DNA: TGTGCCAGCAGCTTAAGCGTAGGGACCGAGCTTCAGTACTTC. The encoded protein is CASSLSVGTELQYF.